These T cell receptor beta chains were read from a single sample in a study of shared clonotypes between healthy human individuals. Clones were sequenced by immunoSEQ multiplex PCR, and TCRdb holds only the in-frame ones, with some missing. The repertoire consists of roughly 1,800,000 clones, with just under 95% occurring once and the leading ten covering less than 1.5%. Sequencing used naive CD8+ T cells sorted from blood. The receptors stem from a man between 18 and 35 years old in good health. CDR3s include the opening cysteine and the closing phenylalanine or tryptophan. A D gene is named only where the DNA matches it firmly. Rows may omit the clone size; those that give it use once, few, many or a size class.

V	size	J	D	CDR3	DNA
TRBV19	NA	TRBJ1-5	NA	CASSRAVIFQPQHF	TGTGCCAGTAGTAGGGCGGTTATCTTTCAGCCCCAGCATTTT
TRBV7-9	NA	TRBJ2-1	NA	CASSAPLGGSYNEQFF	TGTGCCAGCAGCGCCCCTTTAGGGGGCTCCTACAATGAGCAGTTCTTC
TRBV14	NA	TRBJ1-2	NA	CASSQEGFIGYTF	TGTGCCAGCAGCCAAGAGGGTTTCATTGGCTACACCTTC
TRBV27	NA	TRBJ1-5	NA	CASSWDNNQPQHF	TGTGCCAGCAGTTGGGATAACAATCAGCCCCAGCATTTT
TRBV11-1	NA	TRBJ2-1	NA	CASSPRSSYNEQFF	TGTGCCAGCAGCCCCAGGAGCTCCTACAATGAGCAGTTCTTC
TRBV9	NA	TRBJ1-4	NA	CASSAGDYSVKLFF	TGTGCCAGCAGCGCCGGGGACTACTCGGTTAAACTGTTTTTT
TRBV5-8	NA	TRBJ2-7	NA	CASSLEGLNYEQYF	TGTGCCAGCAGCTTGGAGGGCCTCAACTACGAGCAGTACTTC
TRBV2	NA	TRBJ2-3	NA	CASSDWADLTDTQYF	TGTGCCAGCAGTGATTGGGCGGACCTCACAGATACGCAGTATTTT
TRBV5-1	NA	TRBJ1-5	NA	CASSLLPADRPNQPQHF	TGCGCCAGCAGCTTACTTCCGGCGGACAGACCTAATCAGCCCCAGCATTTT
TRBV2	NA	TRBJ2-3	NA	CASSEGGWTTDTQYF	TGTGCCAGCAGTGAAGGCGGCTGGACCACAGATACGCAGTATTTT
TRBV6-1	once	TRBJ2-7	NA	CASSEAGGSYEQYF	TGTGCCAGCAGTGAAGCGGGAGGCTCCTACGAGCAGTACTTC
TRBV7-2	NA	TRBJ1-3	NA	CASSQRQFSGNTIYF	TGTGCCAGCAGCCAGCGACAGTTCTCTGGAAACACCATATATTTT
TRBV29-1	NA	TRBJ2-1	NA	CSVEGPFTGGSNEQFF	TGCAGCGTTGAAGGACCTTTTACGGGCGGATCCAATGAGCAGTTCTTC
TRBV2	NA	TRBJ1-1	NA	CASSGGENTEAFF	TGTGCCAGCAGTGGTGGAGAGAACACTGAAGCTTTCTTT
TRBV7-9	NA	TRBJ1-5	NA	CASSPVTGNQPQHF	TGTGCCAGCAGCCCAGTGACCGGCAATCAGCCCCAGCATTTT
TRBV6-1	NA	TRBJ2-5	TRBD1	CASSEDRDETQYF	TGTGCCAGCAGTGAGGACAGGGACGAGACCCAGTACTTC
TRBV7-9	NA	TRBJ2-1	TRBD2	CVAGGNNEQFF	TGTGTAGCGGGGGGCAACAATGAGCAGTTCTTC
TRBV5-1	NA	TRBJ2-1	TRBD2	CASSLASGTYNEQFF	TGCGCCAGCAGCTTGGCTAGCGGAACGTACAATGAGCAGTTCTTC
TRBV4-1	NA	TRBJ2-1	TRBD2	CASSQHLADTYNEQFF	TGCGCCAGCAGCCAACACCTAGCGGACACCTACAATGAGCAGTTCTTC
TRBV16	NA	TRBJ1-5	NA	CASSPPGQPQHF	TGTGCCAGCAGCCCCCCAGGTCAGCCCCAGCATTTT
TRBV13	NA	TRBJ1-3	TRBD1	CASSERDRGSGNTIYF	TGTGCCAGCAGCGAACGGGACAGGGGATCTGGAAACACCATATATTTT
TRBV27	NA	TRBJ2-4	NA	CASSLQGSTKNIQYF	TGTGCCAGCAGTTTACAGGGCAGTACAAAAAACATTCAGTACTTC
TRBV19	NA	TRBJ1-5	NA	CASSVTEYSNQPQHF	TGTGCCAGTAGTGTGACAGAATATAGCAATCAGCCCCAGCATTTT
TRBV6-5	NA	TRBJ1-6	TRBD1	CASTPEGAYNSPLHF	TGTGCCAGCACCCCTGAGGGGGCATATAATTCACCCCTCCACTTT
TRBV6-1	NA	TRBJ2-1	NA	CASSEPRIDEQFF	TGTGCCAGCAGTGAACCGAGAATCGATGAGCAGTTCTTC
TRBV28	NA	TRBJ1-4	NA	CASSFSDSFFF	TGTGCCAGCAGTTTTAGTGACAGCTTCTTTTTT
TRBV4-1	NA	TRBJ2-3	TRBD2	CASRKIGLAGGPTDTQYF	TGCGCCAGCAGGAAGATTGGGCTAGCGGGAGGTCCCACAGATACGCAGTATTTT
TRBV2	once	TRBJ2-7	NA	CASSPSDWNYEQYF	TGTGCCAGCAGCCCGAGCGACTGGAACTACGAGCAGTACTTC
TRBV27	NA	TRBJ1-2	NA	CASSSAGGGYGYTF	TGTGCCAGCAGTTCCGCAGGTGGGGGCTATGGCTACACCTTC
TRBV6-5	NA	TRBJ1-1	NA	CASSPAAGNTEAFF	TGTGCCAGCAGCCCAGCGGCGGGGAACACTGAAGCTTTCTTT
TRBV30	NA	TRBJ2-7	NA	CAWSPRGFEQYF	TGTGCCTGGAGCCCTCGGGGATTCGAGCAGTACTTC
TRBV4-1	NA	TRBJ1-1	NA	CASRQEGGATEAFF	TGCGCCAGCAGGCAAGAAGGGGGAGCCACTGAAGCTTTCTTT
TRBV2	NA	TRBJ1-1	NA	CASSENPNTEAFF	TGTGCCAGCAGTGAGAATCCGAACACTGAAGCTTTCTTT
TRBV15	NA	TRBJ2-7	NA	CATSRGWEGAVHEQYF	TGTGCCACCAGCAGAGGGTGGGAGGGGGCCGTCCACGAGCAGTACTTC
TRBV28	few	TRBJ1-1	NA	CASSLDSTEAFF	TGTGCCAGCAGCCTAGACAGCACTGAAGCTTTCTTT
TRBV7-6	once	TRBJ1-2	TRBD1	CASSPDRVGYTF	TGTGCCAGCAGCCCGGACAGGGTCGGCTACACCTTC
TRBV2	NA	TRBJ1-5	NA	CASSEGGEGNQPQHF	TGTGCCAGCAGTGAGGGAGGGGAAGGCAATCAGCCCCAGCATTTT
TRBV6-1	NA	TRBJ2-1	TRBD2	CASSTSSGRVNEQFF	TGTGCCAGCAGTACTTCTAGCGGGAGGGTCAATGAGCAGTTCTTC
TRBV18	once	TRBJ1-3	NA	CASSPKPFRDGALPGNTIYF	TGTGCCAGCTCACCAAAGCCGTTTAGGGACGGCGCTCTTCCTGGAAACACCATATATTTT
TRBV19	once	TRBJ2-7	NA	CASSIAGLEGYEQYF	TGTGCCAGTAGTATAGCCGGGTTGGAGGGGTACGAGCAGTACTTC
TRBV9	NA	TRBJ2-3	TRBD1	CASSVNPGTGDTDTQYF	TGTGCCAGCAGCGTAAACCCCGGGACAGGGGACACAGATACGCAGTATTTT
TRBV30	NA	TRBJ1-3	NA	CAWSVSGNTIYF	TGTGCCTGGAGTGTTAGTGGAAACACCATATATTTT
TRBV27	NA	TRBJ1-1	TRBD1	CASSVDRMNTEAFF	TGTGCCAGCAGTGTGGACAGGATGAACACTGAAGCTTTCTTT
TRBV6-1	NA	TRBJ2-7	TRBD2	CASSEGGGNPYEQYF	TGTGCCAGCAGTGAAGGCGGGGGGAACCCCTACGAGCAGTACTTC
TRBV18	NA	TRBJ2-6	NA	CASSPSASGANVLTF	TGTGCCAGCTCACCATCTGCCTCTGGGGCCAACGTCCTGACTTTC
TRBV21-1	NA	TRBJ2-3	NA	CASGPSREAQYF	TGTGCCAGCGGTCCGTCGCGGGAGGCGCAGTATTTT
TRBV11-2	NA	TRBJ2-7	NA	CASSPGSAYEQYF	TGTGCCAGCAGTCCCGGGTCTGCATACGAGCAGTACTTC
TRBV29-1	NA	TRBJ2-7	NA	CSVGTISYEQYF	TGCAGCGTTGGTACGATCTCCTACGAGCAGTACTTC
TRBV27	NA	TRBJ1-5	NA	CASSPLTAPQPQHF	TGTGCCAGCAGTCCCCTGACCGCCCCTCAGCCCCAGCATTTT
TRBV28	NA	TRBJ2-7	TRBD1	CASSLNKYRGLTYEQYF	TGTGCCAGCAGTCTAAATAAATACAGGGGTTTAACCTACGAGCAGTACTTC
TRBV5-1	NA	TRBJ1-2	TRBD1	CASSSGTAYGYTF	TGCGCCAGCAGCTCCGGGACAGCCTATGGCTACACCTTC
TRBV27	NA	TRBJ2-3	NA	CASKPGLITDTQYF	TGTGCCAGCAAACCCGGACTTATTACAGATACGCAGTATTTT
TRBV29-1	NA	TRBJ2-1	NA	CSVYRDNEQFF	TGCAGCGTTTACAGGGACAATGAGCAGTTCTTC
TRBV14	once	TRBJ2-2	NA	CASSPLLTGELFF	TGTGCCAGCAGCCCGCTCTTGACCGGGGAGCTGTTTTTT
TRBV9	NA	TRBJ2-1	NA	CASREVGGYNEQFF	TGTGCCAGCAGAGAAGTGGGGGGATACAATGAGCAGTTCTTC
TRBV5-1	NA	TRBJ2-5	NA	CASSAGIGGAQETQYF	TGCGCCAGCAGCGCTGGTATAGGGGGGGCGCAAGAGACCCAGTACTTC